A selection of T cell receptor beta chains follows, all from one sample in a study of T-cell memory formation after mild COVID-19. TCRdb used MiXCR to reprocess the 5' RACE reads, holding one entry per CDR3 protein. The sample has tens of thousands of distinct CDR3 sequences, approximately 13% seen once; the top ten hold about a quarter. Material for sequencing was PBMCs or a T cell subset sorted from them (not recorded which). Every receptor here comes from an adult woman who had mild COVID-19 (a few samples of this study predate the infection). Cell type and time point are not known. CDR3s include the opening cysteine and the closing phenylalanine or tryptophan. D genes are given only for firm matches. Size tells how often a clone was seen (once, few, many) or the class of an expanded clone, and some rows leave it out.

J,D,size,V,CDR3,DNA
TRBJ2-1,NA,few,TRBV7-6,CASSFTRAGINEQFF,TGTGCCAGCAGCTTTACTAGGGCCGGGATAAATGAGCAGTTCTTC
TRBJ2-5,NA,NA,TRBV20-1,CSARTGGDQETQYF,TGCAGTGCCCGTACAGGGGGGGACCAAGAGACCCAGTACTTC
TRBJ2-5,TRBD2,few,TRBV20-1,CSASAGGLAGGPQETQYF,TGCAGTGCTAGTGCGGGGGGCCTTGCGGGAGGGCCCCAGGAGACCCAGTACTTC
TRBJ2-2,NA,NA,TRBV24-1,CATSDPLTTNTGELFF,TGTGCCACCAGTGATCCTTTGACAACGAACACCGGGGAGCTGTTTTTT
TRBJ2-7,NA,NA,TRBV7-9,CASSSLTTSYEQYF,TGTGCCAGCAGCTCTCTGACTACTTCCTACGAGCAGTACTTC
TRBJ2-7,NA,many,TRBV5-1,CASSLDTTYEQYF,TGCGCCAGCAGCTTAGACACCACCTACGAGCAGTACTTC
TRBJ2-5,TRBD2,few,TRBV29-1,CSVAGTSFYQETQYF,TGCAGCGTTGCCGGGACTAGCTTTTACCAAGAGACCCAGTACTTC
TRBJ2-1,NA,few,TRBV9,CASSGGEFGDEQFF,TGTGCCAGCAGCGGAGGGGAGTTCGGGGATGAGCAGTTCTTC
TRBJ2-5,TRBD1,NA,TRBV25-1,CASSETGGEETQYF,TGTGCCAGCAGTGAGACAGGGGGCGAGGAGACCCAGTACTTC
TRBJ2-5,NA,many,TRBV20-1,CSARGLQTQYF,TGCAGTGCCCGCGGACTACAGACCCAGTACTTC
TRBJ1-1,NA,NA,TRBV5-1,CASSSESELNTEAFF,TGCGCCAGCAGCTCGGAGTCAGAACTAAACACTGAAGCTTTCTTT
TRBJ2-7,NA,few,TRBV20-1,CSARDRSLEPPYEQYF,TGCAGTGCTAGAGATCGTTCTTTAGAACCCCCCTACGAGCAGTACTTC
TRBJ2-1,NA,NA,TRBV7-9,CASSSTRMRASYNEQFF,TGTGCCAGCAGCTCGACTCGAATGCGCGCATCCTACAATGAGCAGTTCTTC
TRBJ2-1,NA,few,TRBV14,CASSQGVVEQFF,TGTGCCAGCAGCCAAGGGGTAGTTGAGCAGTTCTTC
TRBJ2-2,NA,few,TRBV27,CASSLSSGVTGELFF,TGTGCCAGCAGTTTATCTAGCGGAGTGACCGGGGAGCTGTTTTTT
TRBJ2-7,NA,many,TRBV12-3/TRBV12-4,CASSSPGNYEQYF,TGTGCCAGCAGCTCCCCCGGGAACTACGAGCAGTACTTC
TRBJ2-2,TRBD1,NA,TRBV5-1,CASSSSGTGAPNTGELFF,TGCGCCAGCAGCTCCTCGGGGACAGGGGCCCCGAACACCGGGGAGCTGTTTTTT
TRBJ2-1,TRBD2,NA,TRBV7-2,CASSLTAGGYNEQFF,TGTGCCAGCAGCTTAACAGCGGGGGGATACAATGAGCAGTTCTTC
TRBJ1-2,NA,NA,TRBV2,CASSVDRSNYGYTF,TGTGCCAGCAGTGTTGACAGATCTAACTATGGCTACACCTTC
TRBJ2-3,NA,NA,TRBV7-9,CASSSLGSTYTDTQYF,TGTGCCAGCAGTTCGCTAGGGTCGACATACACAGATACGCAGTATTTT
TRBJ2-1,TRBD1,many,TRBV7-9,CASRMGQGKMNEQFF,TGTGCCAGCAGAATGGGACAGGGTAAAATGAATGAGCAGTTCTTC
TRBJ2-1,TRBD2,few,TRBV20-1,CSAGPAGARSSYNEQFF,TGCAGTGCTGGCCCAGCGGGGGCCCGAAGCTCCTACAATGAGCAGTTCTTC
TRBJ1-3,NA,NA,TRBV12-3/TRBV12-4,CASSLTVGNTIYF,TGTGCCAGCAGTTTGACGGTGGGAAACACCATATATTTT
TRBJ2-3,NA,few,TRBV7-2,CASSFLADLKTDTQYF,TGTGCCAGCAGCTTTCTGGCGGACCTCAAGACAGATACGCAGTATTTT
TRBJ2-3,NA,NA,TRBV5-1,CASSLAGSDTQYF,TGCGCCAGCAGCTTGGCCGGGTCGGATACGCAGTATTTT
TRBJ2-2,NA,NA,TRBV12-3/TRBV12-4,CASNLEAGELFF,TGTGCCAGCAATTTAGAGGCCGGGGAGCTGTTTTTT
TRBJ2-1,NA,once,TRBV14,CASSHWDSYNEQFF,TGTGCCAGCAGCCACTGGGACTCATACAATGAGCAGTTCTTC
TRBJ2-3,NA,NA,TRBV7-6,CASSPFGELGDTQYF,TGTGCCAGCAGCCCGTTTGGGGAGCTGGGGGATACGCAGTATTTT
TRBJ2-7,TRBD1,NA,TRBV9,CASSVWPEDRGYEQYF,TGTGCCAGCAGCGTATGGCCTGAGGACAGGGGCTACGAGCAGTACTTC
TRBJ2-6,NA,few,TRBV6-2/TRBV6-3,CASSYSLDSGANVLTF,TGTGCCAGCAGTTACTCGTTAGACTCTGGGGCCAACGTCCTGACTTTC
TRBJ2-5,TRBD1,few,TRBV12-3/TRBV12-4,CASSLGTGDLQETQYF,TGTGCCAGCAGTTTGGGGACAGGGGATCTCCAAGAGACCCAGTACTTC
TRBJ2-1,NA,few,TRBV12-3/TRBV12-4,CASSTHRPSYNEQFF,TGTGCCAGCAGCACCCACAGACCCTCCTACAATGAGCAGTTCTTC
TRBJ2-7,NA,NA,TRBV27,CASSSPPGGEQYF,TGTGCCAGCAGTTCTCCCCCAGGAGGAGAGCAGTACTTC
TRBJ1-2,NA,NA,TRBV29-1,CSVALYGYTF,TGCAGCGTAGCCTTATATGGCTACACCTTC
TRBJ2-5,NA,NA,TRBV7-9,CASSFGGKETQYF,TGTGCCAGCAGCTTTGGGGGAAAGGAGACCCAGTACTTC
TRBJ2-2,TRBD2,few,TRBV27,CASSLGIGLADLLTGELFF,TGTGCCAGCAGTTTGGGAATCGGGCTAGCGGACTTACTCACCGGGGAGCTGTTTTTT
TRBJ2-5,TRBD2,NA,TRBV12-3/TRBV12-4,CASRLAGGHETQYF,TGTGCCAGCAGACTAGCGGGGGGGCATGAGACCCAGTACTTC
TRBJ2-7,TRBD1,few,TRBV12-3/TRBV12-4,CASSLMEPGQGALPNYEQYF,TGTGCCAGCAGTTTAATGGAGCCGGGACAGGGGGCATTACCGAACTACGAGCAGTACTTC
TRBJ1-1,TRBD1,NA,TRBV7-9,CASSFPEDRGFF,TGTGCCAGCAGCTTCCCTGAGGACAGGGGGTTCTTT
TRBJ2-2,NA,many,TRBV4-3,CASSQDAGMDTGELFF,TGCGCCAGCAGCCAAGATGCAGGGATGGACACCGGGGAGCTGTTTTTT
TRBJ1-1,NA,few,TRBV4-3,CASSQVVYTEAFF,TGCGCCAGCAGCCAAGTAGTATACACTGAAGCTTTCTTT
TRBJ2-7,NA,NA,TRBV12-3/TRBV12-4,CASSLGVSSYEQYF,TGTGCCAGCAGTTTAGGGGTAAGCTCCTACGAGCAGTACTTC
TRBJ2-5,TRBD2,many,TRBV7-9,CASSLGSAGVRETQYF,TGTGCCAGCAGCTTAGGATCAGCGGGAGTCCGGGAGACCCAGTACTTC